The entry that follows covers one T cell receptor beta chain sequence. This clone was found a few times. The antigen it binds to is not known. One base away there is no much larger clone; base qualities are not given. This record belongs to a study of cytomegalovirus exposure and HLA in healthy donors (TCRdb year 2017). For the study in its entirety: In an earlier analysis of roughly 500 of the donors, 276 Gb of sequence data and 95 million to 130 million unique TCR beta sequences from 150 million to 200 million T cells were reported. Approximately 330 gigabases of sequencing data and around 88 million unique TCR sequences made up an early release that covered 640 HLA-typed donors. Of the approximately 370 genotyped donors, approximately 80% were placed in the genetic ancestry cluster associated with self-reported Caucasian donors. The study aimed to test whether signatures of past pathogen exposure could be identified by cataloging public T cell receptors. The study used immunosequencing to profile the T cell repertoires of under 700 subjects and linked those repertoires to cytomegalovirus serostatus. A separate validation cohort of 100 to 150 different subjects was used in addition to the roughly 670-subject first cohort. To predict cytomegalovirus infection status, the study brought together high-throughput TCR immunosequencing, statistical association of individual TCRs with disease status, and machine learning. A later analysis re-analyzed previously published TCR beta repertoires from roughly 630 donors and added high-resolution HLA genotyping to study TCR occurrence patterns. In the later analysis, no new phenotypic data were used to find candidate immune exposures; instead, reliance was placed on TCR beta sequences and their occurrence across donors. To decide whether each TCR beta V gene segment behaved as functional or pseudogenic, an earlier analysis of fewer than 750 of the donors relied on high-throughput TCR beta sequencing. Donor age, sex, ethnicity and CMV serostatus were collected together with the repertoire data. In a later genetic analysis, genome-wide SNP genotypes for about three fifths of the roughly 670 donors were used, and that subset was treated as a discovery cohort. Every repertoire in the discovery cohort had been generated on one and the same sequencing platform. HLA typing included class I and class II loci at four-digit resolution. The number of donors typed differed by locus, with roughly 629-640 for A, B, C, DRB1 and DQB1, about 500 for DQA1, over 600 for DPA1, and under 490 for DPB1. Roughly 5 DR-DQ haplotypes were treated as single units for association and clustering because of strong linkage in the cohort. Across under 500 genotyped donors of the cohort, an average of approximately 200,000 unique TCR beta nucleotide sequences per donor were sequenced, and 15% to 20% of those sequences were non-productive.

To prepare the library, the immunoSEQ multiplex PCR assay was applied. For the multiplex PCR, a mixture combining 60 forward primers for TCR Vbeta segments and 13 reverse primers for TCR Jbeta segments was used. The CDR3 region of rearranged TCR beta genes was amplified from genomic DNA with a multiplex PCR assay. The amplified TCR beta libraries were sequenced on the Illumina HiSeq System as 87-base-pair reads. In the original analysis: A later analysis counted about 80 million unique TCR beta chains across the 500 to 850 repertoires, and some 11 million of these chains were shared by at least two donors. To remove PCR and sequencing errors, raw reads were error-corrected and collapsed into unique sequences using a nearest-neighbor algorithm that merged closely related sequences. CDR3 sequences were aligned to IMGT reference sequences to assign V, D and J gene segments. For a sequence to be retained, a match of at least six nucleotides to both a V gene segment and a J gene segment was required. Rearrangements were called productive when the CDR3 lacked stop codons and stayed in frame with V and J; all others were non-productive. Following IMGT convention, CDR3 was defined as the stretch from the second conserved V-encoded cysteine to the conserved J-encoded phenylalanine. The earlier analysis of 587 of the donors excluded sequences that lacked an unambiguous match to a single V gene segment. An earlier analysis of over 450 of the donors classified V segments as functional when productive rearrangements were above 56.7% and as segregating when the standard deviation between donors was above 5%. A statistical classification framework was developed to diagnose cytomegalovirus status using the catalog of TCR beta chain sequences. In a later analysis, V and J genes were assigned by comparing TCR nucleotide sequences against IMGT/GENE-DB human TR gene sequences. Using the TCRdist pipeline, a later analysis assigned CDR3 sequences along with most-parsimonious VDJ recombination scenarios. In a later analysis, each TCR beta chain was defined by its CDR3 amino acid sequence together with its V-gene family, and reads lacking a unique V-gene family were excluded. As a way to deal with suspected cross-contamination and a sequencing artifact, a later analysis dropped more than 500 nucleotide sequences that were highly shared and had low generation probability. In a later analysis, a clonal expansion index was calculated for each public chain from normalized within-repertoire ranks of inferred template counts. A later analysis computed generation probabilities with a VDJ recombination model fitted to out-of-frame rearrangements, and checked the results against IGoR. In a later analysis, hypergeometric tests were used to score TCR-TCR, TCR-HLA and TCR-CMV co-occurrence, with a repertoire-size bias correction applied to TCR pairs. To estimate false discovery rates, a later analysis permuted the HLA or CMV assignments 20 times. In a later analysis, co-occurring TCRs were grouped with DBSCAN, and TCRdist sequence similarity was added when clustering was performed within HLA-allele-positive subsets. Repertoires with fewer than 30,000 or more than 120,000 public chains were left out of co-occurrence clustering, as were five repertoires with anomalous nucleotide sharing. Held by TCRdb, this immuneACCESS table contains in-frame sequences only and omits some clones. Under half of the omission traces to an unresolved V gene where checked; the cause of the rest is unknown. The V and J calls and clone size come from that table; D and trimming were worked out from the DNA. This sample is represented by 150,000 to 170,000 clones; roughly 74% of them were singletons. The ten largest make up about 2.7% of the sample.

In total, approximately 690 healthy bone marrow donors made up the cohort. Cohort members were all nominally healthy when sampled, although unrecorded immune exposures were likely present. The donor tested CMV seronegative, placing the donor among the 350 or so seronegative members of the cohort. Every donor gave a peripheral blood sample, and the peripheral blood mononuclear cells from that sample were used for TCR beta sequencing. Genomic DNA extraction from the blood cell samples was performed with the Qiagen DNeasy Blood Extraction Kit. What the work shows at the level of the full study, not this receptor alone: A later genetic analysis reported fewer N-insertions in productive TCRs among donors in an Asian-associated ancestry cluster than the roughly 670-donor mean. A later genetic analysis associated a missense DCLRE1C variant with V-gene and J-gene trimming of TCR beta chains, and an independent cohort replicated the association. A few of the identified cytomegalovirus-associated TCR beta chains were confirmed in vitro to be specific for cytomegalovirus antigens. At a false discovery rate of 0.05, a later analysis linked about 17,000 TCR beta sequences to specific HLA alleles. Because the 87-base-pair reads could not distinguish some IMGT-functional V segments, including TRBV6-2 and TRBV6-3, those segments were excluded. Around 16 rarely observed V segments, including chromosome 9 orphons, were excluded from the earlier analysis of a few hundred of the donors because counts were too low. When HLA alleles, especially DR and DQ, strongly co-occurred, attributing TCR associations to individual alleles was difficult. A later analysis found that most CMV-associated TCR beta chains appeared HLA-restricted, with HLA associations seemingly driven largely by CMV exposure. A further reported finding was that TCR beta sequences accurately predicted the HLA-A and HLA-B alleles for most subjects in the first cohort. A cluster of highly shared sequence variants was judged likely to represent a technical artifact of the sequencing pipeline. Correlated functional status among segregating V segments might reflect linkage disequilibrium, but an unknown experimental factor could not be ruled out. In an earlier analysis of more than 500 of the donors, most TCR beta V segments appeared in productive rearrangements about 87% or about 30% of the time, broadly matching IMGT annotations. This cohort had only TCR beta chains sequenced, and the lack of alpha or paired-chain data limited which features could be detected. According to the authors, the approach could potentially be generalized to other disease states and immunological phenotypes. In the study, around 160 TCR beta chains were listed as associated with cytomegalovirus. Most TCR sequences were observed very rarely across donors, whereas some public TCRs were present in many individuals. The classifier was reported to diagnose cytomegalovirus status with high specificity and sensitivity in both the original cohort and the validation cohort. Several of the top co-occurrence clusters appeared to be linked to parvovirus B19, influenza, CMV and Epstein-Barr virus, according to a later analysis. Immune exposure information for the cohort was limited to CMV serostatus. Presence/absence analyses assumed roughly uniform sequencing depth across donors, an assumption that may not hold. In a later analysis, TCR association rates were found to vary across HLA loci, with the most associated TCRs seen for DRB1 alleles and the fewest for HLA-C alleles. Because HLA typing was missing for some donors at each locus, association tests included only the typed subset. In a later analysis, HLA-associated TCR beta chains were found to be more clonally expanded and to have lower generation probabilities than equally common non-associated chains.

V ends up 7 bases short and J 1 base short, with an unmatched junction base count of 10. CDR1 and CDR2 (MGHRA, YSYEKL) derive from the germline V gene. The cysteine opens and the valine closes a CDR3 of 15 amino acids. Here the CDR3 DNA is all that survives: 45 bases in frame from base 1. The sequence derives from a man aged 18 to 30 in good health and CMV-seronegative. Recombination linked TRBV4-1 to TRBJ2-7, with TRBD1 identical over 7 junction bases. Input material: PBMCs. The DNA reads as follows: TGCGCCAGCATCGCGACCGACAGGGATTCCTACGAGCAGTACGTC. The resulting protein is CASIATDRDSYEQYV.